Following are 18 T cell receptor beta chains from one sample sequenced in a study of STAT5B mutations in CD4+ large granular lymphocyte leukemia. Sequenced by immunoSEQ multiplex PCR; TCRdb stores in-frame clones only, minus some. Seen here are over 30,000 clones, nearly 90% observed once, and the top ten hold 3% to 4%. Sequenced material: CD4+ T cells from blood buffy coats. These receptors all come from a human donor in good health.

The CDR3 sequence is CASSFGQGVSSGANVLTF. Here the CDR3 DNA reads TGTGCCAGCAGCTTTGGACAGGGGGTTAGCTCTGGGGCCAACGTCCTGACTTTC. The chain joins TRBV5-8 to TRBJ2-6, with 10 positions matching TRBD1. Germline V CDR1 and CDR2: SGHTS, YDEGEE. V lost 2 bases and J lost 0; bases outside the gene matches: 5. The CDR3 has 18 amino acids.

Only a few counts were recorded for this clone. The V gene is TRBV5-4, the J gene TRBJ2-7; 13 nucleotides line up with TRBD2. Trimming cost V 4 bases and J 2 bases; bases outside gene matches: 6. This CDR3 has 16 amino acids. Germline V gene lookup returns CDR1 SGHNT and CDR2 YYREEE (reference sequence). In DNA form, the CDR3 reads TGTGCCAGCAGCCTCGATGGGACTAGCGGGACCTACGAGCAGTACTTC. It specifies CASSLDGTSGTYEQYF.

The chain is built from TRBV28 and TRBJ1-5, with 12 positions matching TRBD1. Germline loops: CDR1 MDHEN, CDR2 SYDVKM. V trimming: 6 bases; J trimming: 1 base; junction bases outside the gene matches: 7. The CDR3 runs 17 residues. Written as DNA, the CDR3 is TGTGCCAGCAGCGGGACAGGGGGCGCGTTGAGCAATCAGCCCCAGCATTTT. It translates to CASSGTGGALSNQPQHF. Together with reference TRBV28 and TRBJ1-5, the CDR3 gives the full variable domain: DVKVTQSSRYLVKRTGEKVFLECVQDMDHENMFWYRQDPGLGLRLIYFSYDVKMKEKGDIPEGYSVSREKKERFSLILESASTNQTSMYLCASSGTGGALSNQPQHFGDGTRLSIL.

The chain employs TRBV7-8 and TRBJ2-7; the match to TRBD2 covers 7 bases. The trim removed 5 bases at V and 5 bases at J, leaving 9 bases unmatched. In germline, CDR1 is SGHVS, CDR2 FQNEAQ. The CDR3 has 14 amino acids. CDR3 nucleotide sequence: TGTGCCAGCAGCCCGTGGGGAGGGGCGGACGAGCAGTACTTC. Protein: CASSPWGGADEQYF.

This rearrangement joins TRBV5-1 to TRBJ2-2, with D tentatively TRBD1 (7 bases). V was cut by 1 base and J by 3 bases, with 10 bases left in between. The CDR3 loop spans 15 amino acids. Germline V gene data show CDR1 as SGHRS and CDR2 as YFSETQ. Written as DNA, the CDR3 is TGCGCCAGCAGCTTGACAGGGGAGGACACCGGGGAGCTGTTTTTT. Its translation: CASSLTGEDTGELFF.

The chain is built from TRBV15 and TRBJ2-2; 7 nucleotides line up with TRBD2. Germline V gene data show CDR1 as LNHNV and CDR2 as YYDKDF (reference sequence). The CDR3 is 14 amino acids. The trim removed 0 bases at V and 7 bases at J, leaving 2 bases unmatched. CDR3 in amino acids: CATSREGRGGELFF. The DNA for the CDR3 is TGTGCCACCAGCAGAGAAGGGAGGGGCGGGGAGCTGTTTTTT.

This chain uses TRBV19 with TRBJ2-1; D possibly corresponds to TRBD2 (5 bases). Germline V CDR1 and CDR2: LNHDA, SQIVND (reference sequence). V dropped 5 bases and J dropped 1 base, with 18 bases sitting between them. The CDR3 has 17 residues. DNA of the CDR3: TGTGCCAGTAGTCTTCTAGCTGTGCGGGTATCCTACAATGAGCAGTTCTTC. Translated, it gives CASSLLAVRVSYNEQFF.

The CDR3 region is CASKNTGELFF. DNA for the CDR3: TGTGCCAGCAAGAACACCGGGGAGCTGTTTTTT. The chain uses TRBV27 and TRBJ2-2, with unresolved D. Trimming shortened V by 7 bases and J by 1 base, and 1 base separated the two germline ends. Germline V gives CDR1 MNHEY, CDR2 SMNVEV (reference sequence). This CDR3 comprises 11 residues.

This chain links TRBV30 with TRBJ1-3; D might be TRBD1 (5 bases). The germline V gene has CDR1 GTSNPN and CDR2 SVGIG (reference sequence). There are 17 residues in the CDR3. The germline V and J ends were trimmed by 0 bases and 2 bases, with 17 bases remaining between them. This chain's CDR3 is CAWSVQPGFSPGNTIYF. CDR3 nucleotides: TGTGCCTGGAGTGTACAACCAGGGTTTTCACCTGGAAACACCATATATTTT.

The chain employs TRBV5-1 and TRBJ1-1; D gene uncertain. The CDR3 runs 14 residues. The germline CDR1 and CDR2 sequences are SGHRS and YFSETQ. V lost 0 bases and J 1 base, leaving 7 bases between the germline ends. CDR3 DNA sequence: TGCGCCAGCAGCTTGGCCTCAGCGAACACTGAAGCTTTCTTT. Translating it yields CASSLASANTEAFF.

The rearrangement links TRBV7-6 to TRBJ2-3; 7 bases fit TRBD1. CDR1 and CDR2 from the germline V gene are SGHVS and FNYEAQ. J lost 7 bases, V lost 5 bases, and 9 bases had no gene match. The CDR3 has 14 residues. CDR3 nucleotide sequence: TGTGCCAGCAGCCAAAATCAGGGGGAACATACGCAGTATTTT. The encoded protein is CASSQNQGEHTQYF.

The CDR3 DNA reads as TGTGCCAGCAGTACCCGGACAGGGGGTTCCCACGAGCAGTACTTC. Its protein product is CASSTRTGGSHEQYF. This chain links TRBV6-6 with TRBJ2-7; TRBD1 agrees at 10 bases. Per the germline V gene, CDR1 is MNHNY and CDR2 is SVGAGI (reference sequence). Trimming at V came to 5 bases and at J to 5 bases, leaving 9 bases not matched to a gene. The CDR3 contains 15 residues.

This clone was seen a single time. This rearrangement joins TRBV19 to TRBJ2-1, with 10 bases that match TRBD2. The CDR3 runs to 16 residues. V gave up 5 bases and J gave up 5 bases; unmatched junction bases: 9. Germline loops: CDR1 LNHDA, CDR2 SQIVND (reference sequence). Here the CDR3 reads CASSRLAGVKDNEQFF. The CDR3 DNA reads as TGTGCCAGTAGTCGGCTAGCGGGAGTCAAGGACAATGAGCAGTTCTTC.

The chain is built from TRBV4-3 and TRBJ1-1, with 7 bases identical to TRBD1. V shed 0 bases, J shed 3 bases, and the junction held 4 bases outside the gene matches. CDR1 is LGHNA, CDR2 YSLEER, per germline. This CDR3 region has 15 residues. The CDR3 nucleotides are TGCGCCAGCAGCCAAGAGCAGGGGGTGGACACTGAAGCTTTCTTT. Its protein is CASSQEQGVDTEAFF.

CDR3 sequence reads: CASRPLEVREQFF. The CDR3 bases are TGTGCCAGCAGACCCCTTGAGGTGCGTGAGCAGTTCTTC. The chain couples TRBV11-2 to TRBJ2-1; D call uncertain. The CDR3 consists of 13 residues. In germline, CDR1 is SGHAT, CDR2 FQNNGV. The V end lost 6 bases, the J end lost 9 bases, and 15 bases lay between the germline ends. Drawing the rest from reference TRBV11-2 and TRBJ2-1, the complete variable domain is EAGVAQSPRYKIIEKRQSVAFWCNPISGHATLYWYQQILGQGPKLLIQFQNNGVVDDSQLPKDRFSAERLKGVDSTLKIQPAKLEDSAVYLCASRPLEVREQFFGPGTRLTVL.

The chain carries TRBV4-3 and TRBJ2-7; the D is unclear. The CDR3 is 14 amino acids. Germline CDR1 is LGHNA and CDR2 is YSLEER. V lost 0 bases and J lost 2, with 8 bases in between. The CDR3 coding sequence is TGCGCCAGCAGCCAAGAACTGAACACCTACGAGCAGTACTTC. Protein product: CASSQELNTYEQYF.

Written as DNA, the CDR3 is TGTGCCACCAGCAGAGGCAGACAAGAGACCCAGTACTTC. It yields the protein CATSRGRQETQYF. This chain joins TRBV15 and TRBJ2-5; D is uncertain. Germline V gives CDR1 LNHNV, CDR2 YYDKDF (reference sequence). The V end was cut by 1 base, the J end by 2 bases, with 5 bases between. CDR3 length equals 13 residues.

The rearrangement uses TRBV7-8 and TRBJ1-1; possibly TRBD1 for D (5 bases). V was cut by 1 base and J by 6 bases, with 12 bases left in between. CDR3 length equals 14 residues. CDR1 and CDR2 (germline): SGHVS, FQNEAQ. CDR3 protein: CASSLVVEGPEAFF. DNA for the CDR3: TGTGCCAGCAGCTTAGTCGTAGAGGGGCCTGAAGCTTTCTTT. The variable domain in full, with the rest retrieved from reference TRBV7-8 and TRBJ1-1, is GAGVSQSPRYKVAKRGQDVALRCDPISGHVSLFWYQQALGQGPEFLTYFQNEAQLDKSGLPSDRFFAERPEGSVSTLKIQRTQQEDSAVYLCASSLVVEGPEAFFGQGTRLTVV.